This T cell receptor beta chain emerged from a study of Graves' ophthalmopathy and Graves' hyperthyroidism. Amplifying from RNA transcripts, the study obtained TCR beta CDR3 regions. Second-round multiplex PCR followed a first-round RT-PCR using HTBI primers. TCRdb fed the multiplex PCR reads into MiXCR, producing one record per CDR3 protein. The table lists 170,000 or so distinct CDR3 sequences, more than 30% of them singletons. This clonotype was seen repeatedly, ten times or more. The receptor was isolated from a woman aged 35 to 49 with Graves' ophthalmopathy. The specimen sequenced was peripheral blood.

In nucleotides, the CDR3 is TGCAGTGCTACCCCGGGAGCGAACACCGGGGAGCTGTTTTTT. It yields the protein CSATPGANTGELFF. This chain joins TRBV20-1 and TRBJ2-2, with D possibly TRBD2 on 6 matching bases. Trimming took 4 bases from V and 0 from J, leaving 9 bases between them. CDR1 is DFQATT, CDR2 SNEGSKA, per germline (reference sequence). The CDR3 has 14 amino acids.